Below, 23 T cell receptor beta chains from the same sample are listed, as sequenced in a study of STAT5B mutations in CD4+ large granular lymphocyte leukemia. Clones were sequenced by immunoSEQ multiplex PCR, and TCRdb holds only the in-frame ones, with some missing. Among 25,000 to 35,000 clones, roughly 80% were seen once, and the ten largest hold approximately 6%. Sequenced sample: CD4+ T cells from blood buffy coats. The receptors derive from a human donor in good health.

The chain carries TRBV11-2 and TRBJ2-7; D remains unclear. This CDR3 region has 14 residues. Germline loops: CDR1 SGHAT, CDR2 FQNNGV. V was shortened by 4 bases and J by 1 base, with 11 bases between the two germline ends. This chain's CDR3 is CASSSATTSYEQYF. The CDR3 DNA sequence: TGTGCCAGCAGCTCGGCTACAACTTCCTACGAGCAGTACTTC.

This chain links TRBV4-1 with TRBJ1-3; weak D call: TRBD1 (6 bases). Trimming cost V 2 bases and J 0 bases, with 8 bases left between them. The CDR3 contains 15 residues. Germline-derived CDR1 and CDR2 are MGHRA and YSYEKL. The CDR3 spells CASSQTGISGNTIYF. CDR3 nucleotide sequence: TGCGCCAGCAGCCAAACAGGGATCTCTGGAAACACCATATATTTT.

The rearrangement uses TRBV28 and TRBJ2-3; a weak D match, TRBD1 (6 bases). This CDR3 spans 14 amino acids. The germline V and J ends were trimmed by 3 bases and 5 bases, with 12 bases remaining between them. Germline CDR1 is MDHEN and CDR2 is SYDVKM. The DNA for the CDR3 is TGTGCCAGCAGTTTTGCAGGGGCGGGAGATACGCAGTATTTT. It yields the protein CASSFAGAGDTQYF.

The chain carries TRBV18 and TRBJ2-2; TRBD1 agrees at 9 bases. Germline lookup yields CDR1 KGHSH and CDR2 LQKENI. This CDR3 comprises 15 residues. V trimming: 8 bases; J trimming: 6 bases; junction bases outside the gene matches: 10. The DNA of the CDR3 is TGTGCCAGCGCCGGGGACAGGGCGGTTTCCGGGGAGCTGTTTTTT. Its protein is CASAGDRAVSGELFF. The whole variable domain, remainder taken from reference TRBV18 and TRBJ2-2, is NAGVMQNPRHLVRRRGQEARLRCSPMKGHSHVYWYRQLPEEGLKFMVYLQKENIIDESGMPKERFSAEFPKEGPSILRIQQVVRGDSAAYFCASAGDRAVSGELFFGEGSRLTVL.

CDR3 protein: CASSLQGPNSPLHF. DNA for the CDR3: TGTGCCAGCAGCTTGCAGGGTCCCAATTCACCCCTCCACTTT. The chain employs TRBV7-2 and TRBJ1-6; D possibly corresponds to TRBD1 (5 bases). This CDR3 has 14 residues. Germline loops: CDR1 SGHTA, CDR2 FQGNSA. With 3 bases removed from V and 7 bases from J, the gap between germline ends came to 10 bases.

V and J are TRBV6-1 and TRBJ2-3; 7 positions match TRBD1. Germline CDR1 MNHNS, CDR2 SASEGT. J was trimmed by 2 bases and V by 2 bases; bases with no gene match: 7. The CDR3 has 16 amino acids. The CDR3 region has the DNA TGTGCCAGCAGTGAAAGAGGGACAGCCAACACAGATACGCAGTATTTT. Translation: CASSERGTANTDTQYF.

V is TRBV5-4 and J is TRBJ2-7; either TRBD1 or TRBD2 may fit D (5 bases each). V was trimmed by 4 bases and J by 4 bases, leaving 15 bases between them. The CDR3 is 14 amino acids. Germline V gene lookup returns CDR1 SGHNT and CDR2 YYREEE (reference sequence). The DNA of the CDR3 is TGTGCCAGCAGCCGACTCGAGGGGTCGTACGAGCAGTACTTC. Protein sequence: CASSRLEGSYEQYF.

The J gene is TRBJ2-7, the V gene TRBV2; 8 nucleotides align to TRBD2. Germline V lookup: CDR1 SNHLY, CDR2 FYNNEI. The junction had 9 bases not matched to a gene; V was cut back by 8 bases and J by 6 bases. The CDR3 contains 13 residues. This CDR3 is CASSGLAAGEQYF. The DNA for the CDR3 is TGTGCCAGCTCAGGACTAGCAGCCGGCGAGCAGTACTTC.

This rearrangement joins TRBV14 to TRBJ2-3; D gene ambiguous. Germline V lookup: CDR1 SGHDN, CDR2 FVKESK. The CDR3 is 14 residues long. V was clipped by 4 bases and J by 5 bases, with 13 bases between them. CDR3 sequence reads: CASSPRVLGDTQYF. The CDR3 nucleotides read TGTGCCAGCAGCCCTCGGGTGTTAGGAGATACGCAGTATTTT.

The CDR3 sequence: CASSPQGTSTNEKLFF. For the CDR3, the DNA is TGCGCCAGCAGCCCTCAGGGGACGTCAACTAATGAAAAACTGTTTTTT. The chain combines TRBV4-3 with TRBJ1-4; TRBD1 is a possible D gene (6 bases). The V and J ends lost 4 bases and 0 bases respectively, with 12 bases between them. Germline-derived CDR1 and CDR2 are LGHNA and YSLEER. This CDR3 contains 16 residues.

This chain joins TRBV6-5 and TRBJ2-5; 15 bases agree with TRBD2. Germline V CDR1 and CDR2: MNHEY, SVGAGI. There are 15 residues in the CDR3. V lost 5 bases to trimming and J lost 2 bases; unmatched junction nucleotides: 0. The CDR3 DNA reads as TGTGCCAGCAGTGGGACTAGCGGGGGGCAAGAGACCCAGTACTTC. Translated, it gives CASSGTSGGQETQYF.

The chain employs TRBV20-1 and TRBJ1-2; tentatively, D is TRBD1 (5 bases). Trimming pared 6 bases from V and 8 bases from J, leaving 13 bases between. The CDR3 consists of 11 residues. Germline-derived CDR1 and CDR2 are DFQATT and SNEGSKA (reference sequence). The CDR3 protein is CSAGTSLGYTF. The CDR3 nucleotides read TGCAGTGCCGGGACCTCCTTGGGCTACACCTTC.

The chain combines TRBV15 with TRBJ1-1; tentatively, D is TRBD1 (5 bases). This CDR3 region has 15 residues. Germline V gene data show CDR1 as LNHNV and CDR2 as YYDKDF (reference sequence). V lost 0 bases to trimming and J lost 3 bases, with 11 bases between them. The CDR3 DNA reads TGTGCCACCAGCAGAGATCTGGGACCCGACACTGAAGCTTTCTTT. Protein: CATSRDLGPDTEAFF.

The chain combines TRBV2 with TRBJ1-1; a possible D gene is TRBD1 (5 bases). CDR3 size: 15 residues. Germline CDR1 is SNHLY and CDR2 is FYNNEI. V was trimmed by 2 bases and J by 2 bases, leaving 12 bases between them. The CDR3 reads CASSERQGLNTEAFF. DNA for the CDR3: TGTGCCAGCAGTGAAAGGCAGGGCCTAAACACTGAAGCTTTCTTT.

This rearrangement joins TRBV19 to TRBJ1-5; D might be TRBD1 (5 bases). Between the trimmed V and J ends, which lost 6 bases and 4 bases, there was a span of 13 bases. The CDR3 covers 14 residues. Germline V gives CDR1 LNHDA, CDR2 SQIVND (reference sequence). In nucleotides, the CDR3 is TGTGCCAGTAGGATGACAGAGTTAAATCAGCCCCAGCATTTT. Translated, it gives CASRMTELNQPQHF. Full variable domain (rest looked up from reference TRBV19 and TRBJ1-5): DGGITQSPKYLFRKEGQNVTLSCEQNLNHDAMYWYRQDPGQGLRLIYYSQIVNDFQKGDIAEGYSVSREKKESFPLTVTSAQKNPTAFYLCASRMTELNQPQHFGDGTRLSIL.

The V gene is TRBV7-2, the J gene TRBJ2-2; TRBD2 might be the D (8 bases). V was clipped by 5 bases and J by 4 bases, with 20 bases between them. This CDR3 has 17 amino acids. CDR1 and CDR2 (germline): SGHTA, FQGNSA. Written as DNA, the CDR3 is TGTGCCAGCAGCCGGGACAGCGGGGGTTCGCGCACCGGGGAGCTGTTTTTT. Its translation is CASSRDSGGSRTGELFF.

The genes are TRBV13 and TRBJ2-1; D tentatively reads TRBD1 or TRBD2 (6 bases each). This CDR3 contains 17 residues. The V and J ends lost 5 bases and 4 bases respectively, with 21 bases between them. Per the germline V gene, CDR1 is PRHDT and CDR2 is FYEKMQ (reference sequence). For the CDR3, the DNA is TGTGCCAGCAGCCGATCTTTTGGCCGGGGGCTTTACAATGAGCAGTTCTTC. Protein product: CASSRSFGRGLYNEQFF.

The rearrangement uses TRBV27 and TRBJ1-1; D gene ambiguous. The V end was cut by 2 bases, the J end by 4 bases, with 8 bases between. The CDR3 totals 13 residues. Germline values: CDR1 MNHEY, CDR2 SMNVEV (reference sequence). In nucleotides, the CDR3 is TGTGCCAGCAGTTTACTGCTGGGCACTGAAGCTTTCTTT. It codes for CASSLLLGTEAFF.

CDR3 nucleotides: TGCGCCAGCAGTGCGGGGGCGCGTGGCACCGGGGAGCTGTTTTTT. Its protein product is CASSAGARGTGELFF. J is TRBJ2-2 and V is TRBV10-2; D is possibly TRBD1 or TRBD2 (6 bases each). Germline V gene data show CDR1 as WSHSY and CDR2 as SAAADI. The V end lost 4 bases, the J end lost 4 bases, and 13 bases lay between the germline ends. The CDR3 loop spans 15 amino acids.

The rearrangement uses TRBV18 and TRBJ2-3, with TRBD1 matching over 7 bases. The CDR3 has 16 residues. CDR1 KGHSH and CDR2 LQKENI come from the germline V gene. After removal of 8 bases from V and 1 base from J, the junction contained 12 bases not matched to a gene. This chain's CDR3 is CASPPTGALGTDTQYF. The CDR3 DNA reads TGTGCCAGCCCCCCCACAGGGGCACTTGGCACAGATACGCAGTATTTT.

The chain recombines TRBV7-2 with TRBJ1-3; D is unresolved. The V and J ends lost 2 bases and 0 bases respectively, with 8 bases between them. CDR3 size: 15 residues. Per the germline V gene, CDR1 is SGHTA and CDR2 is FQGNSA. DNA for the CDR3: TGTGCCAGCAGCTTATTGGCCAACTCTGGAAACACCATATATTTT. This codes for CASSLLANSGNTIYF.

The V and J genes are TRBV7-2 and TRBJ1-1; 8 bases are a match to TRBD1. Germline V gene lookup returns CDR1 SGHTA and CDR2 FQGNSA. Trimming took 1 base from V and 4 from J; bases not matched to a gene: 5. This CDR3 is built from 15 residues. The CDR3 nucleotides are TGTGCCAGCAGCTTAGGGGACGACAGGGGCACTGAAGCTTTCTTT. Translation gives CASSLGDDRGTEAFF.

The chain links TRBV10-1 to TRBJ1-1; TRBD1 matches at 8 bases. Trimming removed 5 bases from V and 4 bases from J; junction bases left unmatched: 3. The CDR3 is 13 residues long. Germline V gives CDR1 WNHNN, CDR2 SYGVQD (reference sequence). CDR3 region: CASSRQGSTEAFF. In nucleotides, the CDR3 is TGCGCCAGCAGTCGACAGGGGTCCACTGAAGCTTTCTTT.